This is a list of T cell receptor beta chains from one sample in a study of OX40 agonist ivuxolimab in advanced cancers. Profiled with immunoSEQ multiplex PCR; TCRdb holds only in-frame clones, not every one. Of roughly 63,000 clones in the sample, 89% were seen once. Sequencing used CD4+ or CD8+ T cells sorted from blood, obtained in a trial of the OX40 agonist ivuxolimab. These receptors were taken from an adult with an advanced solid tumor such as melanoma, head and neck, liver or kidney cancer. CDR3s include the opening cysteine and the closing phenylalanine or tryptophan. A D gene is named only where the DNA matches it firmly. Size is omitted from some rows. Given values are once, few, many or a class for expanded clones.

abundance	v_gene	j_gene	d_gene	CDR3nt	CDR3aa
NA	TRBV5-5	TRBJ2-3	NA	TGTGCCAGCAGCTTCTATCCAGCACCTGGCACAGATACGCAGTATTTT	CASSFYPAPGTDTQYF
NA	TRBV25-1	TRBJ2-4	TRBD1	TGTGCCAGCAGTGAAAGGGACAGTAAAAACATTCAGTACTTC	CASSERDSKNIQYF
NA	TRBV5-1	TRBJ2-7	NA	TGCGCCAGCAGCACCCGACAGAACTCCTACGAGCAGTACTTC	CASSTRQNSYEQYF
NA	TRBV27	TRBJ2-3	NA	TGTGCCAGCAGTTTACCCGGATCCGATACGCAGTATTTT	CASSLPGSDTQYF
NA	TRBV13	TRBJ2-1	NA	TGTGCCAGCAGCTTAGAACAGGGCATCGGCAAGTTCTTC	CASSLEQGIGKFF
NA	TRBV10-3	TRBJ1-4	NA	TGTGCCATCAGTGACCCCGAAGAGGGGAAAGAAAAACTGTTTTTT	CAISDPEEGKEKLFF
NA	TRBV19	TRBJ2-7	TRBD2	TGTGCCAGTAGTATCCTAGCGGGAGGGGCCTACGAGCAGTACTTC	CASSILAGGAYEQYF
NA	TRBV5-6	TRBJ2-2	NA	TGTGCCAGCAGCTTGATACGGTGGGGGAACACCGGGGAGCTGTTTTTT	CASSLIRWGNTGELFF
NA	TRBV6-5	TRBJ2-7	NA	TGTGCCAGCGGCGTGGGGGGTTACGAGCAGTACTTC	CASGVGGYEQYF
NA	TRBV13	TRBJ2-7	NA	TGTGCCAGCAGCTTAGAGGTCGGGGATGAGCAGTACTTC	CASSLEVGDEQYF
few	TRBV5-1	TRBJ2-7	TRBD2	TGCGCCAGCAGCTTCTCTAGCGGGGCCAGCTCCTACGAGCAGTACTTC	CASSFSSGASSYEQYF
NA	TRBV6-5	TRBJ1-1	NA	TGTGCCAGCAGTTACGCAAGGGGCACTGAAGCTTTCTTT	CASSYARGTEAFF
NA	TRBV7-9	TRBJ2-1	TRBD2	TGTGCCAGCAGCTTTCTAGCGGGAGCTGGTGAGCAGTTCTTC	CASSFLAGAGEQFF
few	TRBV5-6	TRBJ2-3	TRBD2	TGTGCCAGCAGCTTGACCGGGACTAGCGGGTCGGATACGCAGTATTTT	CASSLTGTSGSDTQYF
NA	TRBV2	TRBJ2-3	NA	TGTGCCAGCAGTGAATGGGGGGATACGCAGTATTTT	CASSEWGDTQYF
NA	TRBV29-1	TRBJ2-5	NA	TGCAGCGTTGAAAGGCGGCCCGGGCGTCCTAAGGAAGAGACCCAGTACTTC	CSVERRPGRPKEETQYF
NA	TRBV2	TRBJ2-3	TRBD2	TGTGCCACCAGTGCTTATGCGGGAGCAGATACGCAGTATTTT	CATSAYAGADTQYF
NA	TRBV5-8	TRBJ2-1	NA	TGTGCCAGCAGCTTGGGATCCCTTCGCCAGTTCTTC	CASSLGSLRQFF
NA	TRBV5-4	TRBJ1-4	NA	TGTGCCAGCAGCCCTGACGAGGGTGAAAAACTGTTTTTT	CASSPDEGEKLFF
medium-sized	TRBV29-1	TRBJ2-1	NA	TGCAGCGTGCAGACAGGAATGATGTACAATGAGCAGTTCTTC	CSVQTGMMYNEQFF
NA	TRBV5-8	TRBJ2-7	NA	TGTGCCAGCAGCCCGGATATATACCCCGAGCAGTACTTC	CASSPDIYPEQYF
NA	TRBV19	TRBJ2-1	NA	TGTGCCAGTAGTATAAGAAGGGATCGGTACAATGAGCAGTTCTTC	CASSIRRDRYNEQFF
NA	TRBV28	TRBJ2-7	NA	TGTGCCAGCAGTTCGAACAGCCTGAATCCCTACGAGCAGTACTTC	CASSSNSLNPYEQYF